The subject of this entry is one T cell receptor beta chain. Its antigen is not yet known. Qualities for individual bases were not recorded, and no much larger clone is one base off. A patient counted as having stable Graves' hyperthyroidism if no progression to ophthalmopathy occurred over 18 months of follow-up. Hyperthyroidism patients were newly diagnosed, with disease duration under 2 months, and aged 18 to 65 years. Exclusion was applied to patients with uncontrolled infections, other autoimmune diseases, pregnancy or lactation. Clinical symptoms, serum thyroxine and TRAb, thyroid ultrasound, and orbital computed tomography formed the basis for the diagnoses. PBMCs were separated from around 9.1 ml of fresh peripheral blood using Ficoll-Paque density gradient centrifugation. Trizol reagent was used to extract total RNA, and RNA quality was then checked on an Agilent 2100 Bioanalyzer. The sample comes from a study of T cells in Graves' hyperthyroidism and ophthalmopathy (dated by TCRdb to about 2019). Some background on the complete study: Peripheral blood samples were taken at the time of initial diagnosis, prior to any treatment. Following sampling, methimazole starting at 30 mg daily was given to hyperthyroidism patients, and high-dose intravenous methylprednisolone was given to ophthalmopathy patients. In roughly six Graves' hyperthyroidism patients, the study also compared T-cell repertoires from thyroid tissue with T-cell repertoires from blood. The 95 to 100 discovery patients were randomly divided into training and test sets at a 7:3 ratio. Prospective prediction of ophthalmopathy was tested in an independent validation cohort of 18 to 20 hyperthyroidism patients and some 17 patients who later progressed to ophthalmopathy. According to the paper, TCR Vbeta CDR3 sequencing was carried out on approximately 140 peripheral blood samples, which came from more than 40 ophthalmopathy, 75 to 80 hyperthyroidism and 17 progressor patients. A discovery cohort of roughly 100 patients, approximately 44 with Graves' ophthalmopathy and 57 with stable Graves' hyperthyroidism, was used to find distinguishing TCR V-J signatures.

Results the study describes overall, beyond this receptor: A model built on a 13 V-J signature distinguished ophthalmopathy from stable hyperthyroidism, reaching 85% to 90% sensitivity and approximately 81% specificity in cross-validation and 80%/75% in testing. Most expanded thyroid clonotypes (frequency above 0.001) were also found in blood, which suggests that blood repertoires may mirror thyroid immune responses. During validation, the model predicted progression to ophthalmopathy a median of about 6.3 months ahead of onset, with around 65% sensitivity and 72.22% specificity. Sample size was not statistically predetermined, and blinding of investigators to group allocation was not performed.

The CDR3 holds 13 amino acids from the cysteine to the phenylalanine. The sequence is cut down to CDR3 DNA, 39 bases in frame from base 1. V lost 6 bases and J lost 7 bases; the stretch between them is 13 bases long. TCR beta CDR3 regions were amplified from RNA transcripts. A first-round RT-PCR of the TCR CDR3 used the HTBI primer set with the Qiagen OneStep RT-PCR kit. The libraries were constructed in a second round of multiplex PCR and then size-selected and purified. Libraries were sequenced paired-end with 100 bp reads on an Illumina HiSeq2000. From the authors' description of their analysis: SOAPnuke was used to process the raw data, throwing out any read that contained adapters or uncalled bases, had a mean Phred below 15, or lacked an exact constant-primer or identifier match. High-quality paired reads were merged with COPE v1.2.5, and unique nucleotide sequences were defined as clonotypes. MiTCR v1.1 was used to align the clonotypes against IMGT TRBV, TRBD and TRBJ reference segments. The analysis included only V-J combinations with a frequency above 0.0001, which together covered around 99% of the repertoires. A TCS score was defined as the ratio between F50 (clonal expansion) and ExV (chaos), using BLOSUM62-based TCRdist between CDR3 peptides within each V-J. Welch's t-statistics and random forest reduced 500 to 650 V-J features to 13, which were used in a naive Bayes classifier (R e1071). The Morisita-Horn index was used to measure how similar the thyroid and blood repertoires were. In-frame beta chains were kept once TCRdb had trimmed the public reads at Q25 with fastp and called clones with MiXCR. Entries that share a CDR3 protein sequence are merged under the most common genes and DNA. TCRdb's processing, not the authors', yielded these V and J calls. Recorded for this sample are 700,000 to 850,000 distinct CDR3 sequences; about 35% of them occurred a single time. The top ten clonotypes cover 30% to 40% of the sample.

The sequence is built from TRBV12-3 or TRBV12-4 and TRBJ1-5, with no confidently assigned D gene. Sequencing was performed on blood. The sequence came from a woman aged 40 to 50 with Graves' hyperthyroidism. The CDR3 in this case is CASRAAYSQPQHF. The sequence in DNA is TGTGCCAGCAGGGCGGCGTATTCCCAGCCCCAGCATTTT.